These 9 T cell receptor beta chains came from one sample sequenced in a study of regulatory T cells in long-lasting Graves disease. Construction of the TCR beta libraries employed iRepertoire HTBI primers in conjunction with Arm-PCR of CDR3 regions. From the multiplex PCR reads, TCRdb called clonotypes with MiXCR, one entry per CDR3 protein. The sample lists around 340,000 distinct CDR3 sequences, around a fifth occurring once. Described time point: persistent/refractory GD, antithyroid drugs over 5 years with positive TRAb. There was RNA extracted from PBMCs, and the TCR library was made from it. Sequencing was performed on peripheral blood mononuclear cells (PBMCs), taken when the disease was refractory, from a patient treated with antithyroid drugs. These receptor sequences come from a female donor with Graves disease.

This clonotype has just a few counts. Since a much larger clone is just one base distant, this may be a read error. V is TRBV13 and J is TRBJ2-5, with TRBD1 matching 8 bases. Germline-derived CDR1 and CDR2 are PRHDT and FYEKMQ (reference sequence). The length of the CDR3 is 13 residues. V lost 2 bases, J lost 5 bases, and 1 base stayed unmatched. CDR3 in DNA: TGTGCCAGCAGCTTAAACAGGGGGGAGACCCAGTACTTC. Its protein is CASSLNRGETQYF.

Ten or more counts support this clonotype. CDR3 protein: CASSPGPGNSNQPQHF. The CDR3 DNA follows: TGTGCCAGCAGTCCAGGGCCAGGAAATAGCAATCAGCCCCAGCATTTT. The chain couples TRBV28 to TRBJ1-5; TRBD1 is a possible D gene (5 bases). This CDR3 has 16 residues. In germline, CDR1 is MDHEN, CDR2 SYDVKM. Trimming cost V 5 bases and J 0 bases, with 14 bases left between them.

This clonotype was detected once. This chain joins TRBV4-1 and TRBJ1-5, with a tentative D call TRBD1 (5 bases). The CDR3 has 17 amino acids. Trimming shortened V by 2 bases and J by 2 bases, and 16 bases separated the two germline ends. Per germline, CDR1 MGHRA and CDR2 YSYEKL. The CDR3 DNA reads as TGCGCCAGCAGCCAACTGGCGGGGACGTATGGCAATCAGCCCCAGCATTTT. Translated: CASSQLAGTYGNQPQHF.

This chain joins TRBV28 and TRBJ2-2, with 9 bases lining up with TRBD1. The junction had 2 bases not matched to a gene; V was cut back by 7 bases and J by 5 bases. The CDR3 is made up of 13 amino acids. Germline CDR1 reads MDHEN; CDR2 reads SYDVKM. CDR3 DNA sequence: TGTGCCAGCAAGGACAGGGGAACCGGGGAGCTGTTTTTT. It codes for CASKDRGTGELFF.

The table lists this clonotype with many counts. The chain uses TRBV28 and TRBJ1-6; D not certain. The germline gives CDR1 MDHEN, CDR2 SYDVKM. Deletions cut 1 base from V and 0 bases from J, with 4 bases between. There are 15 residues in the CDR3. CDR3 sequence reads: CASSLYTSYNSPLHF. The CDR3 coding sequence is TGTGCCAGCAGTTTATATACCTCCTATAATTCACCCCTCCACTTT.

The chain couples TRBV12-3 or TRBV12-4 to TRBJ1-1; D may be TRBD1 (6 bases). V dropped 6 bases and J dropped 1 base, with 9 bases sitting between them. The CDR3 loop spans 13 amino acids. The CDR3 DNA follows: TGTGCCAGCAGAGGACAGACGAACACTGAAGCTTTCTTT. Protein sequence: CASRGQTNTEAFF.

This clonotype was seen repeatedly, ten times or more. This rearrangement joins TRBV28 to TRBJ2-7, with D perhaps matching TRBD2 (6 bases). This CDR3 comprises 13 residues. Germline CDR1 reads MDHEN; CDR2 reads SYDVKM. V lost 7 bases to trimming and J lost 6 bases, with 16 bases between them. CDR3 coding DNA: TGTGCCAGCACCGCAGACGGGAGACCCGAGCAGTACTTC. Encoded protein: CASTADGRPEQYF.

In its sample, this clonotype was seen many times. This sequence joins TRBV12-3 or TRBV12-4 and TRBJ1-5; unclear D gene. The CDR3 has 14 residues. The ends were cut back, 3 bases at V and 7 bases at J, with 13 bases in the middle. The chain's CDR3 is CASSLGPTAQPQHF. The DNA for the CDR3 is TGTGCCAGCAGTTTGGGTCCTACGGCACAGCCCCAGCATTTT.

Regarding this clonotype: The junction departs from the called germline gene at one end, perhaps through a read error. This chain links TRBV4-3 with TRBJ1-4; D unclear. Germline V lookup: CDR1 LGHNA, CDR2 YSLEER. The CDR3 loop spans 14 amino acids. DNA of the CDR3: TGCACCAGCAGCCAAGTACGAGCGAATGAAAAACTGTTTTTT. Its protein is CTSSQVRANEKLFF.